This TCR beta chain derives from a study of cytomegalovirus exposure and HLA in healthy donors. The PCR employed 60 Vbeta primers together with 13 Jbeta primers. The assay was immunoSEQ multiplex PCR, and TCRdb's table has in-frame clones only and misses some. The data contain about 150,000 clones, approximately 86% of them singletons. CDR3 size: 16 residues. Looked up from germline, CDR1 is SGDLS and CDR2 is YYNGEE. V dropped 3 bases and J dropped 9; count of bases not matched to a gene: 9. Material for sequencing was PBMCs. The clonotype originates from a woman between 18 and 29 years old in good health and CMV-seronegative. The chain joins TRBV9 to TRBJ2-1; 13 bases match TRBD2. CDR3 residues: CASSAELAGGISEQFF. For the CDR3, the DNA is TGTGCCAGCAGCGCCGAACTAGCGGGAGGGATTAGTGAGCAGTTCTTC.